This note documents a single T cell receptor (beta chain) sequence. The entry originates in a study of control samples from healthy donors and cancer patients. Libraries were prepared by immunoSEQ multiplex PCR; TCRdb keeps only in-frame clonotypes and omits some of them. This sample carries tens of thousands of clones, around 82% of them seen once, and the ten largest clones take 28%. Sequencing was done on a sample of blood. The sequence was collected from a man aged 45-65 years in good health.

CDR3 DNA sequence: TGTGCCAGCAGGCTGAACACTGAAGCTTTCTTT. It encodes CASRLNTEAFF. This sequence joins TRBV28 and TRBJ1-1; the D is unclear. Trimming pared 6 bases from V and 0 bases from J, leaving 2 bases between. The CDR3 runs 11 residues. Looked up from germline, CDR1 is MDHEN and CDR2 is SYDVKM.